The 23 T cell receptor beta chains below come from one sample, sequenced in a study of tumor and adjacent non-tumor tissue in lung cancer. This sample's RNA came from whole unsorted tissue. A modified ARM-PCR protocol with three rounds of nested PCR amplified TCRbeta. TCRdb reprocessed the multiplex PCR reads with MiXCR, giving one entry per CDR3 protein. Here the sample spans about 110,000 distinct CDR3 sequences, 75% to 90% being singletons. Sequenced input: lung tumor tissue. All receptors come from a man aged 70-80 years with non-small cell lung cancer.

This clonotype was seen at least ten times. The chain employs TRBV7-8 and TRBJ2-6; a possible D gene is TRBD1 (6 bases). V lost 2 bases and J lost 2, with 13 bases in between. The germline V gene has CDR1 SGHVS and CDR2 FQNEAQ. CDR3 length: 17 residues. DNA for the CDR3: TGTGCCAGCAGCTTAATGCCAGGGGCTACTGGGGCCAACGTCCTGACTTTC. This translates into CASSLMPGATGANVLTF.

Regarding this clonotype: This may stem from a read error, because a much larger clone lies one nucleotide away. The chain couples TRBV5-8 to TRBJ1-6; tentative D call: TRBD1 (6 bases). Deletions cut 0 bases from V and 9 bases from J, with 16 bases between. Germline-derived CDR1 and CDR2 are SGHTS and YDEGEE. The CDR3 has 16 amino acids. The CDR3 nucleotides read TGTGCCAGCAGCTTGGTCAGGGGCCAGTTTTTTTCACCCCTCCACTTT. Translated, it gives CASSLVRGQFFSPLHF.

J is TRBJ2-7 and V is TRBV12-3 or TRBV12-4, with 7 bases fitting TRBD2. Near its end, the DNA agrees better with TRBJ2-1, so the J call may be wrong. The CDR3 contains 17 residues. The CDR3 DNA reads TGTGCCAGCAGTTTTCGGCTAGCGGCAACGAGCTCCTATGAGCAGTTCTTC. Translation gives CASSFRLAATSSYEQFF.

Note on this clonotype: One junction end does not reproduce the germline sequence, and a read error may be involved. CDR3 region: CARSLELAGGSLETQYF. The CDR3 region has the DNA TGTGCCAGGAGCTTGGAGCTAGCGGGAGGTTCGTTAGAGACCCAGTACTTT. The chain joins TRBV5-4 to TRBJ2-5; 11 bases align to TRBD2. This CDR3 has 17 residues. The germline gives CDR1 SGHNT, CDR2 YYREEE (reference sequence).

This chain uses TRBV5-4 with TRBJ2-5, with D tentatively TRBD1 (5 bases). This CDR3 is built from 14 residues. Germline lookup yields CDR1 SGHNT and CDR2 YYREEE (reference sequence). The CDR3 nucleotides are TGTGTCAACAGGATGGAGAGGTACCAAGAGACCCAGTACTTC. Encoded protein: CVNRMERYQETQYF.

The rearrangement uses TRBV6-5 and TRBJ1-1; D uncertain. The germline V gene encodes CDR1 MNHEY and CDR2 SVGAGI. V was cut by 8 bases and J by 7 bases, with 20 bases left in between. There are 14 residues in the CDR3. The CDR3 here is CASGQTLGRREAFF. DNA of the CDR3: TGTGCCAGCGGCCAGACATTGGGCCGTCGTGAAGCTTTCTTT.

This sequence joins TRBV11-3 and TRBJ2-3, with D perhaps TRBD2 (5 bases). Trimming removed 7 bases from V and 2 bases from J, with 16 bases in between. The germline gives CDR1 SGHNT, CDR2 YENEEA. CDR3 length: 15 residues. This CDR3 reads CASTRREVITDTQYF. For the CDR3, the DNA is TGTGCCAGCACACGTCGGGAAGTGATCACAGATACGCAGTATTTT.

To note about this clonotype: One end of the junction varies from germline; a read error may be responsible. The chain has TRBV11-3 and TRBJ2-3; D may be TRBD2 (5 bases). CDR3 length: 15 amino acids. Germline assignment: CDR1 SGHNT and CDR2 YENEEA. CDR3 sequence reads: CGSTRREVSTNTQYF. The CDR3 DNA is TGTGGCAGCACCCGTCGGGAAGTAAGCACTAATACGCAGTATTTT.

About this clonotype itself: At one of its ends the junction is not consistent with the germline gene, which may arise from a read error. In DNA, the CDR3 is TGCAGTGCTCACAGGGCCTACGTGCAGTACTTC. Its translation: CSAHRAYVQYF. This chain joins TRBV20-1 and TRBJ2-7; a possible D gene is TRBD1 (6 bases). There are 11 residues in the CDR3. Germline CDR1 and CDR2: DFQATT and SNEGSKA (reference sequence).

This clonotype was seen once. This may arise from a read error, as a much more abundant clone is one base away. J is TRBJ2-5 and V is TRBV25-1; D is ambiguous. The CDR3 loop spans 12 amino acids. Trimming took 7 bases from V and 4 from J, leaving 10 bases between them. In germline, CDR1 is MGHDK, CDR2 SYGVNS. The CDR3 DNA sequence: TGTGCCAGCACGGGTAGCCTAGAGACCCAGTACTTC. This sequence encodes CASTGSLETQYF. Using reference TRBV25-1 and TRBJ2-5 for the parts outside the CDR3, the full variable domain is EADIYQTPRYLVIGTGKKITLECSQTMGHDKMYWYQQDPGMELHLIHYSYGVNSTEKGDLSSESTVSRIRTEHFPLTLESARPSHTSQYLCASTGSLETQYFGPGTRLLVL.

Concerning this clonotype: One end of the junction varies from germline; a read error may be responsible. J is TRBJ2-2 and V is TRBV11-2; TRBD1 might be the D (6 bases). The CDR3 has 16 residues. The germline gives CDR1 SGHAT, CDR2 FQNNGV. CDR3 sequence: CASSLVGSGVAGELFF. In DNA form, the CDR3 reads TGTGCTAGCAGCTTAGTGGGCTCAGGGGTTGCCGGAGAGCTGTTTTTT.

On this clonotype itself: This CDR3 is missing its conserved last phenylalanine or tryptophan, likely due to a read error. The CDR3 DNA follows: TGTGCCAGCAGCATCCGGGGACTAGTGACCGGGGAGCTGTTTCTT. Translating gives CASSIRGLVTGELFL. The V and J genes are TRBV5-4 and TRBJ2-2; 8 bases fit TRBD2. Germline loops: CDR1 SGHNT, CDR2 YYREEE (reference sequence). V was pared by 4 bases and J by 5 bases, with 7 bases of the junction left unmatched. This CDR3 comprises 15 residues.

The chain carries TRBV5-6 and TRBJ1-5; the D gene is possibly TRBD1 (5 bases). The CDR3 is made up of 15 amino acids. V dropped 9 bases and J dropped 5 bases, with 21 bases sitting between them. Germline V gives CDR1 SGHDT, CDR2 YYEEEE. The DNA for the CDR3 is TGTGCCAACAGTCTGGGACGGAGCTTAGATCAGCCCCAGCATTTT. The encoded protein is CANSLGRSLDQPQHF. The complete variable domain, with remaining parts taken from reference TRBV5-6 and TRBJ1-5, reads DAGVTQSPTHLIKTRGQQVTLRCSPKSGHDTVSWYQQALGQGPQFIFQYYEEEERQRGNFPDRFSGHQFPNYSSELNVNALLLGDSALYLCANSLGRSLDQPQHFGDGTRLSIL.

The chain has TRBV10-2 and TRBJ2-5; D is uncertain. Germline values: CDR1 WSHSY, CDR2 SAAADI. V dropped 4 bases and J dropped 14 bases, with 26 bases sitting between them. This CDR3 spans 15 amino acids. Here the CDR3 reads CASSGSGLGVETRYF. The CDR3 DNA sequence: TGCGCCAGCAGTGGTTCCGGCCTAGGAGTGGAGACCCGTTACTTC.

About this clonotype itself: Since the CDR3 does not end with the conserved phenylalanine or tryptophan, this likely comes from a read error. The chain combines TRBV28 with TRBJ2-3; 8 nucleotides agree with TRBD2. The V gene's germline CDR1 is MDHEN and CDR2 SYDVKM. The CDR3 contains 16 residues. The CDR3 coding sequence is TGCGCCAGCAGTTTCTCCAGCGGGAGAGGAACACATACGCAGTATATT. Protein product: CASSFSSGRGTHTQYI.

About this clonotype: An end of the junction does not agree with germline; a read error may underlie this. The gene calls are TRBV4-3 and TRBJ2-2, with D possibly matching TRBD1 (6 bases). Germline-derived CDR1 and CDR2 are LGHNA and YSLEER. The CDR3 is made up of 14 amino acids. The CDR3 DNA reads as TGCGTCAGCAGCCAAGAGGGGGTCACCGAGGAGCTATTTTTT. It yields the protein CVSSQEGVTEELFF.

A word on this clonotype: The junction shows a germline mismatch at one end, possibly a read error. The CDR3 loop is CASNLMRGYGRDEQFF. The CDR3 DNA reads as TGTGCTAGCAACCTAATGCGGGGCTACGGTCGGGATGAGCAGTTCTTC. The V and J genes are TRBV5-6 and TRBJ2-1, with D possibly TRBD2 on 6 matching bases. The CDR3 loop spans 16 amino acids. The germline V gene has CDR1 SGHDT and CDR2 YYEEEE.

Regarding this clonotype: Here the CDR3 omits its conserved ending phenylalanine or tryptophan, so a read error is the likely source. No DNA is shown, since the ends of the CDR3 on it are uncertain; the CDR3 is the one TCRdb lists. This rearrangement joins TRBV12-3 or TRBV12-4 to TRBJ1-3. The CDR3 is 14 residues long, ends included. The chain's CDR3 is CASSLFDFRNTISY.

On this clonotype: Likely a read error: the CDR3 ends without its conserved phenylalanine or tryptophan. The chain employs TRBV4-1 and TRBJ2-5, with D perhaps assigned TRBD1 or TRBD2 (5 bases each). The V gene's germline CDR1 is MGHRA and CDR2 YSYEKL. The CDR3 totals 14 residues. The CDR3 DNA reads as TGCGCTAGCAGTCAACAGTGGGGGAAAGAGACCCAGTACTAC. Translated: CASSQQWGKETQYY.

The chain joins TRBV7-6 to TRBJ2-2, with TRBD2 matching 7 bases. V was clipped by 5 bases and J by 7 bases; unmatched bases: 1. The V gene's germline CDR1 is SGHVS and CDR2 FNYEAQ. The CDR3 has 12 amino acids. The CDR3: CASSASGGELFF. DNA of the CDR3: TGTGCCAGCAGCGCTAGCGGCGGGGAGCTGTTTTTT.

Concerning this clonotype itself: It is likely a read error, because the conserved phenylalanine at the end of the CDR3 is missing. V usage is TRBV6-4 and J usage is TRBJ2-1; D remains unclear. The CDR3 has 16 amino acids. V was shortened by 1 base and J by 3 bases, with 13 bases between the two germline ends. CDR1 is MRHNA and CDR2 is SNTAGT in the germline V gene. In DNA form, the CDR3 reads TGTGCCAGCAGTGACTTTAGTAATACTGACTACAATGAGCAGTTCTTA. Its translation: CASSDFSNTDYNEQFL.

With respect to this clonotype: A junction boundary mismatches the germline segment, possibly from a read error. The rearrangement joins TRBV20-1 to TRBJ2-7; a weak D match, TRBD2 (5 bases). Germline V gene data show CDR1 as DFQATT and CDR2 as SNEGSKA (reference sequence). The CDR3 totals 14 residues. CDR3 bases: TGCACTGCTAGTGGAGGATGGTCCCCTTACGAGCAGTACTTC. Residues: CTASGGWSPYEQYF.

In regard to this clonotype: At one end the junction does not follow the germline gene, possibly because of a read error. The V and J genes are TRBV5-6 and TRBJ2-5; D is possibly TRBD1 or TRBD2 (5 bases each). The CDR3 runs 13 residues. CDR1 SGHDT and CDR2 YYEEEE come from the germline V gene. The CDR3 is CTSSSLGTETQYF. CDR3 in DNA: TGTACCAGCAGCTCCCTGGGGACGGAGACTCAGTACTTC.